This TCR beta chain was sequenced in a study of blood T cell repertoires in COVID-19. The CDR3 runs 15 residues. V lost 4 bases and J lost 4; bases outside the gene matches: 9. CDR1 and CDR2 from the germline V gene are SNHLY and FYNNEI. Methods used by the authors: The assay estimated nucleated cells by amplifying reference gene primers. TCRdb's copy holds only in-frame clones and misses some; the assay was immunoSEQ multiplex PCR. That table is the source of V, J and clone size, and D and trimming were worked out from the DNA. The table has some 120,000 clones, about four fifths seen once. The chain recombines TRBV2 with TRBJ2-5; TRBD2 matches 7 bases. The sequence came from a man in his forties with active or convalescent COVID-19. Sequenced material: peripheral blood. CDR3 residues: CASSVLRTGGETQYF. The DNA for the CDR3 is TGTGCCAGCAGTGTTCTCCGGACGGGAGGAGAGACCCAGTACTTC.